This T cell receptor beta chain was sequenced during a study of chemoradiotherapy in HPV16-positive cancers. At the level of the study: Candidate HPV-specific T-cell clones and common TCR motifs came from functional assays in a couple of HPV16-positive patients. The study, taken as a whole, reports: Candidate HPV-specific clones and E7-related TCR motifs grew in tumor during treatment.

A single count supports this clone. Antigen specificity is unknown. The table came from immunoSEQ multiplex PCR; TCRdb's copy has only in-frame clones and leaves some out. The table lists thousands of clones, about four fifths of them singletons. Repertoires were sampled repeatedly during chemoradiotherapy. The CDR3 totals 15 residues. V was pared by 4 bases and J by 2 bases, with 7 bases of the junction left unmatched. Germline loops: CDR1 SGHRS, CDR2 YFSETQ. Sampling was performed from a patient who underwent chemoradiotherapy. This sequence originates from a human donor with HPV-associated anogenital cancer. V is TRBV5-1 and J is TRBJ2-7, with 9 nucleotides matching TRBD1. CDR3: CASSTDGTGPYEQYF. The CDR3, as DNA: TGCGCCAGCAGCACCGACGGGACAGGGCCCTACGAGCAGTACTTC.